Included here is one T cell receptor beta chain sequence, with context. The antigen this receptor binds is unknown. No clone much larger than this one lies a single base away; base qualities are absent. This entry comes from a study of tumor-infiltrating lymphocytes in primary liver carcinoma (dated by TCRdb to 2015 to 2018). Describing the broader study: Between late 2015 and 2016, a handful of patients in China with histopathologically diagnosed primary liver carcinoma had surgical resection. High reproducibility was observed for the technical replicate repertoires, with mean shared-clone rates roughly 0.92 and correlation coefficients above 0.95. Roughly 3.5 to 8 million productive TCRbeta reads were obtained per sample, and no significant difference in read depth was found between tissue types. The five patients had tumors staged T1-T3 N0M0, with maximum diameters ranging from about 4.2 to 11 cm. A total of roughly 35 specimens from 5 patients underwent TCRbeta repertoire sequencing, comprising 25 tumor regions, 5 adjacent noncancerous liver tissues and 5 peripheral blood samples. Of the five patients (three men and two women, aged 30 to 69 years), four had hepatocellular carcinoma and one had combined HCC and intrahepatic cholangiocarcinoma. TCRbeta repertoire sequencing, expression microarrays and whole-exome sequencing were combined in the study across five regions of each liver tumor, with adjacent normal tissue and blood also included.

A constant-region primer and ProtoScript II reverse transcriptase were used to reverse-transcribe TCRbeta-specific cDNA from roughly 500 ng total RNA. The TCRbeta libraries were prepared through three rounds of nested multiplex PCR following a slightly modified ARM-PCR procedure. Multiplex TRBV1-TRBV30 forward primers and a Cbeta reverse primer were used in the first two PCR rounds, each of which was run for approximately 9 cycles. A final 25-cycle PCR with Deep VentR polymerase added sample barcodes and Illumina adapters. Before sequencing, amplicons of 200-500 bp were gel-purified using a QIAquick gel extraction kit. An Illumina HiSeq 2500 was used to sequence the TCRbeta amplicons, generating 250-bp paired-end reads. The original methods were these. Reads were quality-trimmed with Trimmomatic v0.33, and paired reads were merged with FLASH v1.2.11 to recover full CDR3 sequences. V, D and J germline segments were assigned to the rearranged TCRbeta sequences using MiGEC v1.2.1b. Clonotype statistics and Shannon-Wiener diversity indices were calculated with VDJtools v1.0.0. To cut down on sampling bias, every analysis after diversity analysis relied on just the 250 most abundant clonotypes from each sample. Using fastp trimming at Q25 and MiXCR clonotype assembly, TCRdb reanalyzed the public sequencing data and kept in-frame beta chains. Rows are unified per CDR3 protein, each entry keeping the most common DNA and genes. The V and J calls were not made by the authors but by TCRdb's processing. In this sample the table shows about 310,000 distinct CDR3 sequences, 50% to 70% of which occur a single time. The ten biggest clones cover roughly 8.9% of the sample.

The germline V gene supplies CDR1 SGHRS and CDR2 YFSETQ. The CDR3, cysteine through phenylalanine, is 15 amino acids long. Only the CDR3 DNA is retained, 45 bases long and in frame from the first base. V and J are trimmed by 0 bases and 1 base, and the gene matches miss 3 bases of the junction. Beyond this particular receptor, the publication reports: Only the TCR beta chain was sequenced, which likely underestimates true repertoire diversity because unpaired alpha chains were not captured. Comparison of CD4+ and CD8+ T cell repertoires was precluded by the use of bulk unsorted samples. With just five patients in the study, the authors point out that the findings should be validated in a larger study. Repertoire overlap was higher between tumor regions (mean roughly 36%) than tumor-adjacent (approximately 17%) or tumor-blood (approximately 14%) pairs, consistent with antigen-driven expansion. The top 250 clones accounted for a significantly greater share of the repertoire in tumors than in blood (p = 0.039).

TRIzol reagent was used to extract blood RNA from unsorted whole blood, while the DNeasy Blood & Tissue kit provided the germline DNA. Patients had chronic HBV infection and were treatment-naive at sampling. Around 3.6 milliliters of peripheral blood were collected into K2EDTA tubes before surgery. The chain links TRBV5-1 with TRBJ2-7; the junction holds 8 bases that match TRBD1. The sequencing sample was made of peripheral blood. The clonotype originates from a man aged 35 to 55 with primary liver carcinoma and hepatitis B virus infection. The DNA sequence is given as TGCGCCAGCAGCTTGGCTGGGACAGGATCCTACGAGCAGTACTTC. Its product reads: CASSLAGTGSYEQYF.